This T cell receptor beta chain was identified during a study of PD-L1 blockade in urothelial cancer. Study in general: At 3 weeks (second dose) and 6 weeks after starting treatment, blood was analyzed. Blood samples had a median of approximately 150,000 T cells, roughly 84,000 unique TCRs, and clonality roughly 0.074.

There are 15 residues in the CDR3. The germline V gene has CDR1 SGDLS and CDR2 YYNGEE. V lost 4 bases to trimming and J lost 3 bases, with 16 bases between them. Into every PCR, synthetic TCR analog templates were spiked. Profiled with immunoSEQ multiplex PCR; TCRdb holds only in-frame clones, not every one. This table has around 41,000 clones, more than 70% appearing once. The chain recombines TRBV9 with TRBJ1-2; D remains ambiguous. The sequence was collected from a woman between 55 and 75 years old with urothelial cancer. This material consisted of PBMCs, taken around atezolizumab (anti-PD-L1) treatment. In DNA, the CDR3 is TGTGCCAGCAGCCCGGACTCCCTAGGAGACTATGGCTACACCTTC. Its protein product is CASSPDSLGDYGYTF. Combining the CDR3 with reference TRBV9 and TRBJ1-2 gives the whole variable domain DSGVTQTPKHLITATGQRVTLRCSPRSGDLSVYWYQQSLDQGLQFLIQYYNGEERAKGNILERFSAQQFPDLHSELNLSSLELGDSALYFCASSPDSLGDYGYTFGSGTRLTVV.